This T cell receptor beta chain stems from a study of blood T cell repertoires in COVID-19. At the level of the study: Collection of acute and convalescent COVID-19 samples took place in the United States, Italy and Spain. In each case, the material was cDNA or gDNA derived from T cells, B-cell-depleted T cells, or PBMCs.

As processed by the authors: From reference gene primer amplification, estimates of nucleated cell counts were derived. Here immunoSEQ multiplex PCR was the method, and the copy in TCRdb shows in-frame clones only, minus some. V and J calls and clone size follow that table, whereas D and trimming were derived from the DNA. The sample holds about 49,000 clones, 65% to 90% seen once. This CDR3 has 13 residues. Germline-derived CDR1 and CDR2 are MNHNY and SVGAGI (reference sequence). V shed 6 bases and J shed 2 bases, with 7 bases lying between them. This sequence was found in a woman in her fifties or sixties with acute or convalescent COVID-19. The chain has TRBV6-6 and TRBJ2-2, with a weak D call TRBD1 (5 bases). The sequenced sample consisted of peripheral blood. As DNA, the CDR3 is TGTGCCAGCAGGCAGGGCAACACCGGGGAGCTGTTTTTT. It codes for CASRQGNTGELFF.